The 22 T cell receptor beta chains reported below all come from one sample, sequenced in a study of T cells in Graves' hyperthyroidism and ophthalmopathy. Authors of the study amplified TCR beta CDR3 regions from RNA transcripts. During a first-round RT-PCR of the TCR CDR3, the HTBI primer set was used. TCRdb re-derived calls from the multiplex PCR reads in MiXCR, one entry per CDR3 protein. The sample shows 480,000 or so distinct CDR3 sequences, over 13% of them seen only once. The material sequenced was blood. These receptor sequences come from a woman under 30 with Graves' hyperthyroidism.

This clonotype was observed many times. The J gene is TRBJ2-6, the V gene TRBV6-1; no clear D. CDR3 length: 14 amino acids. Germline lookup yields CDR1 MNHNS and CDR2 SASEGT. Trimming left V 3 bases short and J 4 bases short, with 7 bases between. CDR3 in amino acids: CASSESHGANVLTF. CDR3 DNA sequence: TGTGCCAGCAGTGAGAGCCACGGGGCCAACGTCCTGACTTTC.

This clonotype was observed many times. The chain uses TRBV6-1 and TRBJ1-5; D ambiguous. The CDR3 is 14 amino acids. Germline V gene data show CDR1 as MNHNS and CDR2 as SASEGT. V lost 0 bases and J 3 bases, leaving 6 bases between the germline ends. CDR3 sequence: CASSEAQYNQPQHF. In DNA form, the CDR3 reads TGTGCCAGCAGTGAAGCCCAGTACAATCAGCCCCAGCATTTT.

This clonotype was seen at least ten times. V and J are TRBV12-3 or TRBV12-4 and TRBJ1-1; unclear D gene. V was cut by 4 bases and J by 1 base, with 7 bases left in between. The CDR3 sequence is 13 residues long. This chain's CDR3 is CASSSGRNTEAFF. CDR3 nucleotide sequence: TGTGCCAGCAGTTCTGGCAGGAACACTGAAGCTTTCTTT.

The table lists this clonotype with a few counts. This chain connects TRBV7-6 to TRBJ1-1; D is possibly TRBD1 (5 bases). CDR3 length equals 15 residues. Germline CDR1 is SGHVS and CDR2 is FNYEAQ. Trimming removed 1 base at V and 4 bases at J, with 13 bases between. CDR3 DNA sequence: TGTGCCAGCAGCTTAGGCATCGGCGGGGGCACTGAAGCTTTCTTT. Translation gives CASSLGIGGGTEAFF. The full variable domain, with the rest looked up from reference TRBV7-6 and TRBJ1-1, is GAGVSQSPRYKVTKRGQDVALRCDPISGHVSLYWYRQALGQGPEFLTYFNYEAQQDKSGLPNDRFSAERPEGSISTLTIQRTEQRDSAMYRCASSLGIGGGTEAFFGQGTRLTVV.

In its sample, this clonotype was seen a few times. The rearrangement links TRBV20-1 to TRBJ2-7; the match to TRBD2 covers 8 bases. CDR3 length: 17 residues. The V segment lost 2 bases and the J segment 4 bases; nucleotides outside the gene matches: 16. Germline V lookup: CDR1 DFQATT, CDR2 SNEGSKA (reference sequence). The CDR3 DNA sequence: TGCAGTGCTAGACCTAGAGCGGGAGTCTCTCAAATGTACGAGCAGTACTTC. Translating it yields CSARPRAGVSQMYEQYF.

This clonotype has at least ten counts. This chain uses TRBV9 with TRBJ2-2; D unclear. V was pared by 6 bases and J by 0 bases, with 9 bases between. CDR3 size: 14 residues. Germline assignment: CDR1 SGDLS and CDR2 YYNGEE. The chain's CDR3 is CASMLSSNTGELFF. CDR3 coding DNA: TGTGCCAGCATGTTAAGTTCGAACACCGGGGAGCTGTTTTTT.

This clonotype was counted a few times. The CDR3 protein is CASSRGGGANTGELFF. CDR3 in DNA: TGTGCCAGCAGTCGGGGGGGGGGCGCGAACACCGGGGAGCTGTTTTTT. The genes are TRBV7-3 and TRBJ2-2; 8 bases map to TRBD2. The junction had 6 bases not matched to a gene; V was cut back by 6 bases and J by 0 bases. Germline CDR1 SGHTA, CDR2 FQGTGA. The length of the CDR3 is 16 residues.

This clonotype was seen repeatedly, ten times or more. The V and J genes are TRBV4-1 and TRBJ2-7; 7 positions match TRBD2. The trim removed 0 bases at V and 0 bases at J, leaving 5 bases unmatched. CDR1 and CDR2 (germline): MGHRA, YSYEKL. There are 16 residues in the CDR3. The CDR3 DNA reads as TGCGCCAGCAGCCAAGATGGGAGGGATGGCTCCTACGAGCAGTACTTC. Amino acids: CASSQDGRDGSYEQYF.

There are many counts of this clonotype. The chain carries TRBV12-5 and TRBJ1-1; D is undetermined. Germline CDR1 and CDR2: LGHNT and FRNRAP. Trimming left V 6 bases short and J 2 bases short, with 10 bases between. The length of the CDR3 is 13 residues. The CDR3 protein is CASGSGVNTEAFF. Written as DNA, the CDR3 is TGTGCTAGTGGCTCCGGGGTAAACACTGAAGCTTTCTTT. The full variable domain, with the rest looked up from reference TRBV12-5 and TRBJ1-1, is DARVTQTPRHKVTEMGQEVTMRCQPILGHNTVFWYRQTMMQGLELLAYFRNRAPLDDSGMPKDRFSAEMPDATLATLKIQPSEPRDSAVYFCASGSGVNTEAFFGQGTRLTVV.

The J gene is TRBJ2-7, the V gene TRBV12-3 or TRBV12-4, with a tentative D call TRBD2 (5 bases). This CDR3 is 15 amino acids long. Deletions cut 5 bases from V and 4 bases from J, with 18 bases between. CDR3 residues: CASSQPRGNRYEQYF. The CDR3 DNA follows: TGTGCCAGCAGTCAACCCCGAGGGAATCGGTACGAGCAGTACTTC.

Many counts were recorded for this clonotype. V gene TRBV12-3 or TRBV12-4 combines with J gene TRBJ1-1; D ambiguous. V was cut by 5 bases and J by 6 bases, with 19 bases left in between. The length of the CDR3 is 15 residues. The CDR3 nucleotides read TGTGCCAGCAGTGCTCCCAGTGGAATTAACCCTGAAGCTTTCTTT. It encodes CASSAPSGINPEAFF.

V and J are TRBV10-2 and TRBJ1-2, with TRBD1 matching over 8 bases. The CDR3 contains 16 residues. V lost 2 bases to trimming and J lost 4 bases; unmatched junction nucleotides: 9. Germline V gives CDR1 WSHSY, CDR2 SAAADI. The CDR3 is CASSEGGTGYIYGYTF. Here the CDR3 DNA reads TGCGCCAGCAGTGAGGGGGGGACAGGCTATATCTATGGCTACACCTTC.

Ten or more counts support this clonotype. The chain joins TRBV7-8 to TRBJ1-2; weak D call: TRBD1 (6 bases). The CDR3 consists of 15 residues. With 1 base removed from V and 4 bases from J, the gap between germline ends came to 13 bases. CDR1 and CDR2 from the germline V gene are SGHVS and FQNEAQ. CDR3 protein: CASSLDRDIGYGYTF. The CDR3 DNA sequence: TGTGCCAGCAGCTTAGACCGGGACATCGGCTATGGCTACACCTTC. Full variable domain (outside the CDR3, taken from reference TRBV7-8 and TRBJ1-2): GAGVSQSPRYKVAKRGQDVALRCDPISGHVSLFWYQQALGQGPEFLTYFQNEAQLDKSGLPSDRFFAERPEGSVSTLKIQRTQQEDSAVYLCASSLDRDIGYGYTFGSGTRLTVV.

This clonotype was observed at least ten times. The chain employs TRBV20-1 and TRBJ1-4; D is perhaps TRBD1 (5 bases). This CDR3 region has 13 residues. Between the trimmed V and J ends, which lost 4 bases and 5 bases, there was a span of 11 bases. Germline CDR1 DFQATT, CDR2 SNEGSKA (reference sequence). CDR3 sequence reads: CSATTGRNEKLFF. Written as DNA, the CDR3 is TGCAGTGCTACGACGGGGCGGAATGAAAAACTGTTTTTT.

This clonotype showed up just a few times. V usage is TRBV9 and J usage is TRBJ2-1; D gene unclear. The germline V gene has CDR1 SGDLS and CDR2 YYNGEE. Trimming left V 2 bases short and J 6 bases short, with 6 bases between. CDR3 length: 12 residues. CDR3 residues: CASSVGINEQFF. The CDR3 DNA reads TGTGCCAGCAGCGTCGGAATCAATGAGCAGTTCTTC. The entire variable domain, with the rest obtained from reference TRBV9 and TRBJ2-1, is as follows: DSGVTQTPKHLITATGQRVTLRCSPRSGDLSVYWYQQSLDQGLQFLIQYYNGEERAKGNILERFSAQQFPDLHSELNLSSLELGDSALYFCASSVGINEQFFGPGTRLTVL.

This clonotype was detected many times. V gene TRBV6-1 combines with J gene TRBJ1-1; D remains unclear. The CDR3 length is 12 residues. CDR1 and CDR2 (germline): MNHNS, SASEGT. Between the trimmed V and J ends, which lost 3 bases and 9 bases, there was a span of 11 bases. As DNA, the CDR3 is TGTGCCAGCAGTGAGGGCAGGAACAAAGCTTTCTTT. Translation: CASSEGRNKAFF.

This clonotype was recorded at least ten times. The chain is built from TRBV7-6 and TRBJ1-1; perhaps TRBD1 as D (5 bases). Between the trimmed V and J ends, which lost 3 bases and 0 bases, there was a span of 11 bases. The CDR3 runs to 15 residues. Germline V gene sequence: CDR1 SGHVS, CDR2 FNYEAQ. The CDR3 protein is CASSLEGLMNTEAFF. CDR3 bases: TGTGCCAGCAGCTTGGAGGGGCTTATGAACACTGAAGCTTTCTTT.

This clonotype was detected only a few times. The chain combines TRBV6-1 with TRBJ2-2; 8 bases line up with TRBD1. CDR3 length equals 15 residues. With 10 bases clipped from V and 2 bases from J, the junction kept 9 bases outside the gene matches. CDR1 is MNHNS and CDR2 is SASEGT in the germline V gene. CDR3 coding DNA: TGTGCCACGACAGGGGATTATATTAACACCGGGGAGCTGTTTTTT. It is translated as CATTGDYINTGELFF.

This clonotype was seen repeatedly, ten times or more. Here the CDR3 DNA reads TGTGCCAGTGGGCAGGGGAGCCAACAGCCCCAGCATTTT. It translates to CASGQGSQQPQHF. The V and J genes are TRBV12-3 or TRBV12-4 and TRBJ1-5; D possibly corresponds to TRBD1 (6 bases). V was clipped by 9 bases and J by 7 bases, with 16 bases between them. This CDR3 is 13 amino acids long.

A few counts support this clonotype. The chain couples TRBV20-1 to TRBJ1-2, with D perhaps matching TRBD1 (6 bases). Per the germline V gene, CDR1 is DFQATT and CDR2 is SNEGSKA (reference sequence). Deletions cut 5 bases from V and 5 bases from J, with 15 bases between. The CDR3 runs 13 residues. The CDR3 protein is CSAPTGTTYGYTF. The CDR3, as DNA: TGCAGTGCTCCTACAGGGACCACGTATGGCTACACCTTC.

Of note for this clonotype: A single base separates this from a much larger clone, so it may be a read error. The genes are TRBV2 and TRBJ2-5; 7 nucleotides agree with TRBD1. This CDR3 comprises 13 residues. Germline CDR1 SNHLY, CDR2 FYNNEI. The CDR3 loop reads CVSSVRQGGTQYF. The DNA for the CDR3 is TGTGTCAGCAGTGTAAGACAGGGTGGGACCCAGTACTTC.

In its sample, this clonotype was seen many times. CDR3 sequence (DNA): TGTGCTAGTGGTTTCTGGAACACTGAAGCTTTCTTT. Translated: CASGFWNTEAFF. This chain connects TRBV12-5 to TRBJ1-1; D call uncertain. The CDR3 has 12 amino acids. V was pared by 3 bases and J by 1 base, with 3 bases between. The germline V gene has CDR1 LGHNT and CDR2 FRNRAP.